The 26 T cell receptor beta chains presented below share a single source sample, sequenced in a study of PD-L1 blockade in urothelial cancer. Profiled with immunoSEQ multiplex PCR; TCRdb holds only in-frame clones, not every one. The sample contains about 83,000 clones, roughly 87% of which appear only once. The sequencing here drew on PBMCs, taken around atezolizumab (anti-PD-L1) treatment. All receptors come from a woman between 65 and 79 years old with urothelial cancer.

The chain couples TRBV2 to TRBJ2-3; TRBD2 is a possible D gene (6 bases). Germline V gene data show CDR1 as SNHLY and CDR2 as FYNNEI. There are 14 residues in the CDR3. V gave up 4 bases and J gave up 1 base, with 9 bases separating them. The CDR3: CASSAGLGTDTQYF. CDR3 nucleotides: TGTGCCAGCAGTGCGGGACTTGGCACAGATACGCAGTATTTT.

The rearrangement joins TRBV18 to TRBJ2-7; 7 bases are a match to TRBD1. Looked up from germline, CDR1 is KGHSH and CDR2 is LQKENI. J was trimmed by 7 bases and V by 2 bases; bases with no gene match: 14. The CDR3 sequence is 16 residues long. CDR3 in amino acids: CASSPILRKGALEQYF. CDR3 nucleotide sequence: TGTGCCAGCTCACCAATTCTGAGGAAGGGGGCGCTTGAGCAGTACTTC.

This chain's CDR3 is CASKLTGGSTEAFF. In nucleotides, the CDR3 is TGTGCCAGCAAGCTAACAGGGGGCTCAACTGAAGCTTTCTTT. This chain joins TRBV6-4 and TRBJ1-1; 9 bases agree with TRBD1. This CDR3 is built from 14 residues. J lost 5 bases, V lost 7 bases, and 8 bases had no gene match. Germline V gene data show CDR1 as MRHNA and CDR2 as SNTAGT.

The V and J genes are TRBV6-1 and TRBJ1-2; D is uncertain. This CDR3 is 12 amino acids long. The V end was cut by 1 base, the J end by 7 bases, with 7 bases between. The germline CDR1 and CDR2 sequences are MNHNS and SASEGT. The CDR3 protein is CASSEGPGGYTF. The DNA for the CDR3 is TGTGCCAGCAGTGAAGGTCCGGGTGGCTACACCTTC.

This chain joins TRBV4-1 and TRBJ1-3; D gene ambiguous. V was clipped by 0 bases and J by 4 bases, with 13 bases between them. Germline V gene sequence: CDR1 MGHRA, CDR2 YSYEKL. The CDR3 is 16 residues long. The CDR3 loop is CASSQDDWVRGNTIYF. The CDR3 DNA is TGCGCCAGCAGCCAAGATGACTGGGTGAGGGGAAACACCATATATTTT.

The chain combines TRBV9 with TRBJ2-7, with unresolved D. Between the trimmed V and J ends, which lost 4 bases and 1 base, there was a span of 15 bases. Germline V CDR1 and CDR2: SGDLS, YYNGEE. This CDR3 comprises 15 residues. CDR3 sequence reads: CASSPGGSTSYEQYF. Written as DNA, the CDR3 is TGTGCCAGCAGCCCAGGTGGCAGCACTTCCTACGAGCAGTACTTC.

V and J are TRBV5-1 and TRBJ2-2; the match to TRBD1 covers 9 bases. There are 17 residues in the CDR3. V gave up 4 bases and J gave up 4 bases; unmatched junction bases: 11. The germline V gene encodes CDR1 SGHRS and CDR2 YFSETQ. The CDR3 spells CASSQSPGQGGTGELFF. The CDR3 bases are TGCGCCAGCAGCCAATCCCCGGGACAGGGAGGCACCGGGGAGCTGTTTTTT. Using reference TRBV5-1 and TRBJ2-2 for the parts outside the CDR3, the full variable domain is KAGVTQTPRYLIKTRGQQVTLSCSPISGHRSVSWYQQTPGQGLQFLFEYFSETQRNKGNFPGRFSGRQFSNSRSEMNVSTLELGDSALYLCASSQSPGQGGTGELFFGEGSRLTVL.

The chain couples TRBV10-3 to TRBJ2-5; TRBD1 matches at 9 bases. Germline V gene sequence: CDR1 ENHRY, CDR2 SYGVKD. Losses at the gene ends were 3 bases for V and 3 bases for J; bases not matched to a gene: 2. CDR3 size: 14 residues. The CDR3 is CAISDGQGKETQYF. Here the CDR3 DNA reads TGTGCCATCAGTGACGGACAGGGGAAAGAGACCCAGTACTTC.

A few counts support this clone. The J gene is TRBJ1-3, the V gene TRBV7-2; no firm D call. The germline V gene encodes CDR1 SGHTA and CDR2 FQGNSA. The CDR3 length is 14 residues. V was shortened by 3 bases and J by 0 bases, with 6 bases between the two germline ends. DNA of the CDR3: TGTGCCAGCAGCTTCAAACTCTCTGGAAACACCATATATTTT. It specifies CASSFKLSGNTIYF. The complete variable domain, with remaining parts taken from reference TRBV7-2 and TRBJ1-3, reads GAGVSQSPSNKVTEKGKDVELRCDPISGHTALYWYRQSLGQGLEFLIYFQGNSAPDKSGLPSDRFSAERTGGSVSTLTIQRTQQEDSAVYLCASSFKLSGNTIYFGEGSWLTVV.

This chain connects TRBV29-1 to TRBJ1-1; D is possibly TRBD1 (5 bases). The germline gives CDR1 SQVTM, CDR2 ANQGSEA. The CDR3 totals 14 residues. Trimming took 4 bases from V and 0 from J, leaving 12 bases between them. The CDR3 loop reads CSVARQIMNTEAFF. CDR3 bases: TGCAGCGTTGCGCGACAGATCATGAACACTGAAGCTTTCTTT.

By its share, this clone is medium-sized. The V and J genes are TRBV5-1 and TRBJ1-5; TRBD1 might be the D (6 bases). Germline loops: CDR1 SGHRS, CDR2 YFSETQ. This CDR3 contains 14 residues. V was cut by 0 bases and J by 4 bases, with 8 bases left in between. The CDR3: CASSLGQANQPQHF. CDR3 DNA: TGCGCCAGCAGCTTGGGACAGGCAAATCAGCCCCAGCATTTT.

The chain carries TRBV5-1 and TRBJ1-6; 7 nucleotides match TRBD1. The junction had 5 bases not matched to a gene; V was cut back by 3 bases and J by 8 bases. This CDR3 is built from 14 residues. The V gene's germline CDR1 is SGHRS and CDR2 YFSETQ. The CDR3 spells CASSSDRLHSPLHF. DNA for the CDR3: TGCGCCAGCAGCTCGGACAGGCTTCATTCACCCCTCCACTTT. Drawing the rest from reference TRBV5-1 and TRBJ1-6, the complete variable domain is KAGVTQTPRYLIKTRGQQVTLSCSPISGHRSVSWYQQTPGQGLQFLFEYFSETQRNKGNFPGRFSGRQFSNSRSEMNVSTLELGDSALYLCASSSDRLHSPLHFGNGTRLTVT.

V and J are TRBV7-9 and TRBJ1-5; D gene ambiguous. Germline V gene lookup returns CDR1 SEHNR and CDR2 FQNEAQ (reference sequence). This CDR3 has 11 residues. V was trimmed by 4 bases and J by 8 bases, leaving 6 bases between them. CDR3 nucleotide sequence: TGTGCCAGCAGCTCCGGGGAGCCCCAGCATTTT. Amino acids: CASSSGEPQHF.

V and J are TRBV28 and TRBJ2-4; D perhaps matches TRBD1 (5 bases). V was cut by 5 bases and J by 14 bases, with 16 bases left in between. CDR3 size: 12 residues. Germline-derived CDR1 and CDR2 are MDHEN and SYDVKM. The CDR3 region has the DNA TGTGCCAGCAGTCCGGACACAGGCGCGGAGTACTTC. It yields the protein CASSPDTGAEYF.

The rearrangement joins TRBV5-8 to TRBJ1-4, with D unresolved. CDR1 is SGHTS, CDR2 YDEGEE, per germline. V was clipped by 0 bases and J by 0 bases, with 6 bases between them. CDR3 length equals 15 residues. This CDR3 is CASSLGAATNEKLFF. The CDR3 nucleotides read TGTGCCAGCAGCTTGGGGGCAGCAACTAATGAAAAACTGTTTTTT.

The chain employs TRBV27 and TRBJ2-2, with D unresolved. V shed 1 base and J shed 2 bases, with 2 bases lying between them. The CDR3 runs 13 residues. CDR1 is MNHEY and CDR2 is SMNVEV in the germline V gene (reference sequence). CDR3 loop: CASSLLNTGELFF. The CDR3 DNA reads as TGTGCCAGCAGTTTATTAAACACCGGGGAGCTGTTTTTT.

The V call is TRBV7-3, the J call TRBJ2-7; D gene unclear. Germline-derived CDR1 and CDR2 are SGHTA and FQGTGA. CDR3 size: 13 residues. With 5 bases removed from V and 6 bases from J, the gap between germline ends came to 14 bases. Written as DNA, the CDR3 is TGTGCCAGCAGCATCGAGCTAGATCGCGAGCAGTACTTC. Translated, it gives CASSIELDREQYF.

The genes are TRBV15 and TRBJ2-7, with D maybe TRBD1 (6 bases). CDR1 and CDR2 from the germline V gene are LNHNV and YYDKDF (reference sequence). Trimming shortened V by 0 bases and J by 0 bases, and 9 bases separated the two germline ends. This CDR3 region has 15 residues. DNA of the CDR3: TGTGCCACCAGCAGAGATCTGGACAGCTCCTACGAGCAGTACTTC. It translates to CATSRDLDSSYEQYF. The entire variable domain, with the rest obtained from reference TRBV15 and TRBJ2-7, is as follows: DAMVIQNPRYQVTQFGKPVTLSCSQTLNHNVMYWYQQKSSQAPKLLFHYYDKDFNNEADTPDNFQSRRPNTSFCFLDIRSPGLGDTAMYLCATSRDLDSSYEQYFGPGTRLTVT.

The chain has TRBV4-2 and TRBJ2-1; a weak D match, TRBD1 (5 bases). Germline assignment: CDR1 LGHNA and CDR2 YNFKEQ. V gave up 6 bases and J gave up 3 bases, with 18 bases separating them. The CDR3 consists of 16 residues. The CDR3 reads CASRARVDSLYNEQFF. The CDR3 DNA is TGTGCCAGCAGGGCCAGGGTCGACTCGCTCTACAATGAGCAGTTCTTC.

This sequence joins TRBV2 and TRBJ2-1, with TRBD2 matching 10 bases. This CDR3 has 15 amino acids. Germline CDR1 reads SNHLY; CDR2 reads FYNNEI. The V segment lost 7 bases and the J segment 9 bases; nucleotides outside the gene matches: 12. In DNA, the CDR3 is TGTGCCAGCAACGGTCCTAGCGGGAGCAGAGGTGAGCAGTTCTTC. The encoded protein is CASNGPSGSRGEQFF.

This clone was detected only once. V is TRBV4-3 and J is TRBJ2-1, with 11 positions matching TRBD2. Germline CDR1 LGHNA, CDR2 YSLEER. The V and J ends lost 10 bases and 8 bases, in that order; junction bases with no gene match: 13. The CDR3 totals 15 residues. In DNA form, the CDR3 reads TGCGCCACCGCGGCGGGACTAGCGGATTTATATGAGCAGTTCTTC. Its protein product is CATAAGLADLYEQFF.

The CDR3 here is CASTSYRDRGKTQYF. The CDR3 DNA reads as TGCGCCAGCACCTCGTACCGGGACAGGGGAAAGACCCAGTACTTC. The chain links TRBV5-1 to TRBJ2-5; 10 nucleotides match TRBD1. V gave up 6 bases and J gave up 6 bases; unmatched junction bases: 11. Germline V lookup: CDR1 SGHRS, CDR2 YFSETQ. This CDR3 region has 15 residues.

This clone was counted once. The chain is built from TRBV4-3 and TRBJ1-6; 11 bases match TRBD1. Germline CDR1 and CDR2: LGHNA and YSLEER. Germline trimming cut 3 bases from V and 6 bases from J; bases unmatched to any gene: 4. The CDR3 covers 16 residues. In DNA, the CDR3 is TGCGCCAGCAGCCAGGACAGGGGGCTGGGTAATTCACCCCTCCACTTT. Translation: CASSQDRGLGNSPLHF.

This clone appeared a few times. J is TRBJ2-7 and V is TRBV5-1; 7 bases map to TRBD1. Germline V gene data show CDR1 as SGHRS and CDR2 as YFSETQ. With V trimmed by 5 bases and J by 4 bases, 9 bases remained unmatched. The CDR3 has 14 residues. CDR3 bases: TGCGCCAGCAGTTACAACGACAGGGTGTACGAGCAGTACTTC. It yields the protein CASSYNDRVYEQYF.

The CDR3 reads CATRGETQYF. The CDR3 DNA reads TGTGCCACCCGAGGGGAGACCCAGTACTTC. This chain connects TRBV6-5 to TRBJ2-5, with a possible D match to TRBD2 (5 bases). CDR1 is MNHEY, CDR2 SVGAGI, per germline. V lost 10 bases, J lost 5 bases, and 8 bases lay in between. CDR3 length: 10 amino acids.

In this sample, this clone turned up once. The chain is built from TRBV2 and TRBJ2-5; 9 positions match TRBD1. V lost 5 bases to trimming and J lost 5 bases; unmatched junction nucleotides: 9. This CDR3 is 15 amino acids long. Germline V gene data show CDR1 as SNHLY and CDR2 as FYNNEI. The CDR3: CASSQQGARLETQYF. In DNA form, the CDR3 reads TGTGCCAGCAGTCAACAGGGGGCGCGTTTGGAGACCCAGTACTTC.